A single sample is the source of the 25 T cell receptor beta chains below, sequenced in a study of vaccination effects on CD4 cells after COVID-19 (dated by TCRdb to between 2020 and 2023). Library preparation was by the immunoSEQ multiplex PCR assay. Here the immuneACCESS table is served through TCRdb, limited to in-frame sequences with V and J called. Missing clones are a known gap in these copies; in checked studies unresolved V genes cover under half, and the rest lacks a known reason. The sample includes approximately 30,000 clones, with around 70% observed a single time. The ten largest clonotypes hold more than 13% of the sample. After more than nine days of culture, CD4+ T cells were isolated with the EasySep CD4+ T cell isolation kit. Two doses of either the BNT162b2 or the mRNA-1273 mRNA SARS-CoV-2 vaccine were administered to participants. These receptors' antigens are unknown. The sample in question was CD4+ T cells from PBMCs cultured without peptide, obtained after COVID-19 vaccination. These receptors came from a human donor who received a COVID-19 vaccine.

The rearrangement links TRBV18 to TRBJ1-4; a possible D gene is TRBD1 (5 bases). The V end was cut by 6 bases, the J end by 5 bases, with 10 bases between. This CDR3 is built from 13 residues. Germline V gene lookup returns CDR1 KGHSH and CDR2 LQKENI. The DNA of the CDR3 is TGTGCCAGCTCTAGGGGTCTGAATGAAAAACTGTTTTTT. Its protein product is CASSRGLNEKLFF.

V gene TRBV19 combines with J gene TRBJ1-2; the D is unclear. Trimming pared 5 bases from V and 4 bases from J, leaving 14 bases between. Germline V gene sequence: CDR1 LNHDA, CDR2 SQIVND (reference sequence). The CDR3 is 14 amino acids. CDR3 amino acids: CASSPRGDSYGYTF. Written as DNA, the CDR3 is TGTGCCAGTAGTCCCCGAGGTGACTCCTATGGCTACACCTTC.

The chain uses TRBV7-2 and TRBJ1-3; no clear D. This CDR3 region has 16 residues. CDR1 and CDR2 from the germline V gene are SGHTA and FQGNSA. V was pared by 4 bases and J by 0 bases, with 13 bases between. CDR3 protein: CASSSRTSISGNTIYF. The CDR3 nucleotides read TGTGCCAGCAGCTCAAGGACTTCCATCTCTGGAAACACCATATATTTT.

This chain connects TRBV3-1 (or the pseudogene TRBV3-2) to TRBJ1-2; tentatively, D is TRBD1 (6 bases). Germline lookup yields CDR1 LGHDT and CDR2 YNNKEL (reference sequence). Trimming took 0 bases from V and 6 from J, leaving 11 bases between them. This CDR3 spans 14 amino acids. The CDR3 sequence is CASSQDWTDNGYTF. CDR3 nucleotide sequence: TGTGCCAGCAGCCAAGATTGGACAGACAATGGCTACACCTTC.

The V gene is TRBV5-1, the J gene TRBJ1-1; 12 bases align to TRBD1. The CDR3 loop spans 16 amino acids. Germline values: CDR1 SGHRS, CDR2 YFSETQ. With 4 bases clipped from V and 0 bases from J, the junction kept 4 bases outside the gene matches. The CDR3 loop reads CASSRGQGAMNTEAFF. CDR3 sequence (DNA): TGCGCCAGCAGCCGGGGACAGGGGGCCATGAACACTGAAGCTTTCTTT. Full variable domain (missing parts from reference TRBV5-1 and TRBJ1-1): KAGVTQTPRYLIKTRGQQVTLSCSPISGHRSVSWYQQTPGQGLQFLFEYFSETQRNKGNFPGRFSGRQFSNSRSEMNVSTLELGDSALYLCASSRGQGAMNTEAFFGQGTRLTVV.

This clone has just a few counts. The chain couples TRBV6-5 to TRBJ1-1; a weak D match, TRBD1 (5 bases). CDR3 length: 14 residues. Germline lookup yields CDR1 MNHEY and CDR2 SVGAGI. Trimming removed 4 bases from V and 2 bases from J, with 11 bases in between. CDR3 DNA: TGTGCCAGCAGTTCCGGGACGCCTAACACTGAAGCTTTCTTT. It is translated as CASSSGTPNTEAFF.

This clone was seen only once. The chain couples TRBV28 to TRBJ2-1, with no clear D. Per germline, CDR1 MDHEN and CDR2 SYDVKM. This CDR3 is 13 amino acids long. V was pared by 8 bases and J by 0 bases, with 8 bases between. DNA of the CDR3: TGTGCCAGCCTACCGACCTCCTACAATGAGCAGTTCTTC. This sequence encodes CASLPTSYNEQFF.

A few counts support this clone. J is TRBJ1-6 and V is TRBV2, with D unclear. The CDR3 consists of 18 residues. From germline, CDR1 is SNHLY and CDR2 FYNNEI. The V end lost 0 bases, the J end lost 0 bases, and 12 bases lay between the germline ends. The chain's CDR3 is CASSEAVGWASYNSPLHF. In DNA, the CDR3 is TGTGCCAGCAGTGAAGCGGTGGGGTGGGCCTCCTATAATTCACCCCTCCACTTT.

The gene calls are TRBV30 and TRBJ2-7; TRBD2 aligns across 9 bases. The germline V gene encodes CDR1 GTSNPN and CDR2 SVGIG (reference sequence). The CDR3 totals 14 residues. V trimming: 5 bases; J trimming: 0 bases; junction bases outside the gene matches: 5. The CDR3 DNA reads as TGTGCCTGGTCGGCGGGGGGGAGCTCCTACGAGCAGTACTTC. It translates to CAWSAGGSSYEQYF.

The CDR3 bases are TGTGCCAGCAGTTTAGGTACAGGGGGCGCCTATGGCTACACCTTC. Its translation: CASSLGTGGAYGYTF. This rearrangement joins TRBV27 to TRBJ1-2; 9 bases fit TRBD1. This CDR3 is built from 15 residues. Germline V CDR1 and CDR2: MNHEY, SMNVEV (reference sequence). J lost 4 bases, V lost 2 bases, and 5 bases had no gene match.

The chain has TRBV7-2 and TRBJ2-2; perhaps TRBD1 as D (6 bases). The germline gives CDR1 SGHTA, CDR2 FQGNSA. Trimming took 5 bases from V and 7 from J, leaving 17 bases between them. The CDR3 has 15 amino acids. The CDR3: CASSPFTGTFGELFF. Here the CDR3 DNA reads TGTGCCAGCAGCCCCTTTACAGGGACCTTCGGGGAGCTGTTTTTT.

J is TRBJ1-5 and V is TRBV5-1, with 9 bases that match TRBD1. The trim removed 4 bases at V and 3 bases at J, leaving 5 bases unmatched. This CDR3 is 15 amino acids long. Germline CDR1 and CDR2: SGHRS and YFSETQ. The CDR3 coding sequence is TGCGCCAGCAGCATAGGACAGGGGCTCAATCAGCCCCAGCATTTT. Amino acids: CASSIGQGLNQPQHF.

The J gene is TRBJ1-2, the V gene TRBV1. TRBV1 is a known pseudogene. The CDR3 has 16 amino acids. The CDR3 sequence: CTSSQDHLGLGGGYTF. For the CDR3, the DNA is TGCACCAGCAGCCAAGATCATTTGGGACTTGGAGGTGGCTACACCTTC.

The J gene is TRBJ1-3, the V gene TRBV5-4; a weak D match, TRBD1 (6 bases). V was cut by 1 base and J by 2 bases, with 13 bases left in between. Per the germline V gene, CDR1 is SGHNT and CDR2 is YYREEE (reference sequence). This CDR3 is 16 amino acids long. In nucleotides, the CDR3 is TGTGCCAGCAGCTTGTTTAACAGGGCAGCTGGAAACACCATATATTTT. This codes for CASSLFNRAAGNTIYF.

This clone is a singleton in its sample. This chain uses TRBV19 with TRBJ2-5, with D possibly TRBD2 on 6 matching bases. This CDR3 spans 16 amino acids. Germline CDR1 is LNHDA and CDR2 is SQIVND (reference sequence). The V end was cut by 9 bases, the J end by 9 bases, with 29 bases between. The CDR3: CASQELAGGQGRAQYF. The CDR3 coding sequence is TGTGCCAGCCAAGAGCTGGCCGGAGGGCAGGGTAGGGCCCAGTACTTC.

This rearrangement joins TRBV19 to TRBJ1-5; TRBD1 matches at 7 bases. Germline CDR1 reads LNHDA; CDR2 reads SQIVND (reference sequence). Unmatched junction bases numbered 6, after V lost 4 bases and J lost 6 bases. The CDR3 runs to 14 residues. The CDR3 region has the DNA TGTGCCAGTAGTAGTCGACAGGGTAGTCAGCCCCAGCATTTT. Translated: CASSSRQGSQPQHF.

This clone was recorded only once. This chain uses TRBV6-5 with TRBJ2-7; D is unclear. Germline CDR1 MNHEY, CDR2 SVGAGI. The CDR3 runs to 14 residues. V was trimmed by 6 bases and J by 1 base, leaving 13 bases between them. The DNA of the CDR3 is TGTGCCAGCAGCCCAGGCGCGATATCCTACGAGCAGTACTTC. Its protein is CASSPGAISYEQYF.

The gene calls are TRBV6-5 and TRBJ2-7; 8 positions match TRBD2. J gave up 2 bases and V 4 bases, and 10 bases lay outside the gene matches. The CDR3 spans 16 residues. Germline lookup yields CDR1 MNHEY and CDR2 SVGAGI. CDR3 coding DNA: TGTGCCAGCAGTTCCGAATTAGCGGGGAGAACCTACGAGCAGTACTTC. This codes for CASSSELAGRTYEQYF.

The chain recombines TRBV10-1 with TRBJ2-7; D possibly corresponds to TRBD2 (6 bases). This CDR3 spans 17 amino acids. Per germline, CDR1 WNHNN and CDR2 SYGVQD (reference sequence). V shed 1 base and J shed 0 bases, with 16 bases lying between them. The CDR3 spells CASSEWRGRRFSYEQYF. The CDR3 nucleotides read TGCGCCAGCAGTGAGTGGCGGGGACGGAGATTCTCCTACGAGCAGTACTTC.

Only a few counts were recorded for this clone. The V gene is TRBV4-2, the J gene TRBJ2-3, with D maybe TRBD2 (5 bases). Trimming shortened V by 0 bases and J by 4 bases, and 17 bases separated the two germline ends. The CDR3 extends over 17 amino acids. Germline V gene data show CDR1 as LGHNA and CDR2 as YNFKEQ. In DNA, the CDR3 is TGTGCCAGCAGCCAAGATCGGAGCGGCAATACCCCAGATACGCAGTATTTT. Encoded protein: CASSQDRSGNTPDTQYF.

The gene calls are TRBV27 and TRBJ1-2; maybe TRBD1 (6 bases). The V gene's germline CDR1 is MNHEY and CDR2 SMNVEV (reference sequence). The CDR3 spans 16 residues. V gave up 5 bases and J gave up 8 bases, with 24 bases separating them. The CDR3 region has the DNA TGTGCCAGCAGTCTTACCCGTACAGGGTTCTTGGGCGGCTACACCTTC. As protein: CASSLTRTGFLGGYTF.

The chain couples TRBV3-1 (or the pseudogene TRBV3-2) to TRBJ1-2; TRBD1 matches 9 bases. The CDR3 runs 15 residues. From germline, CDR1 is LGHDT and CDR2 YNNKEL (reference sequence). Trimming removed 1 base from V and 4 bases from J; junction bases left unmatched: 4. CDR3 amino acids: CASSQGSQGAYGYTF. In DNA form, the CDR3 reads TGTGCCAGCAGCCAAGGATCACAGGGGGCCTATGGCTACACCTTC.

The J gene is TRBJ1-3, the V gene TRBV3-1 (or the pseudogene TRBV3-2), with D unclear. Trimming shortened V by 1 base and J by 0 bases, and 13 bases separated the two germline ends. The CDR3 has 17 residues. Germline CDR1 is LGHDT and CDR2 is YNNKEL (reference sequence). As DNA, the CDR3 is TGTGCCAGCAGCCAAGGCGGATCGAGGTTCTCTGGAAACACCATATATTTT. It codes for CASSQGGSRFSGNTIYF.

The genes are TRBV5-1 and TRBJ2-1; D is possibly TRBD2 (6 bases). Trimming removed 0 bases at V and 0 bases at J, with 13 bases between. Germline CDR1 reads SGHRS; CDR2 reads YFSETQ. The CDR3 spans 17 residues. The CDR3 region has the DNA TGCGCCAGCAGCTTGGCCGGTAGCGGCAGCTCCTACAATGAGCAGTTCTTC. It yields the protein CASSLAGSGSSYNEQFF.

This clone was seen just once. The CDR3 DNA reads TGTGCCAGCAGCTTATATCTGGACATAGCTAACTATGGCTACACCTTC. Translation: CASSLYLDIANYGYTF. The genes are TRBV7-2 and TRBJ1-2, with D perhaps matching TRBD1 (5 bases). From germline, CDR1 is SGHTA and CDR2 FQGNSA. Trimming left V 2 bases short and J 0 bases short, with 13 bases between. The CDR3 is 16 amino acids.